One and the same sample provided the 10 T cell receptor beta chains below, sequenced in a study of T cells after yellow fever vaccination. Each CDR3 protein is one row after TCRdb ran MiXCR on the 5' RACE reads. This sample has more than 300,000 distinct CDR3 sequences, with 6.8% found just once. The sample in question was PBMCs, obtained roughly seven weeks after the first yellow fever vaccination. These receptors all stem from a man in his late teens or twenties who received the YFV17D yellow fever vaccine.

This clonotype appeared a few times. The CDR3 region has the DNA TGTGCCATCAGTGAGTCGATTTCGTGGGGCCCGGATACGCAGTATTTT. Protein sequence: CAISESISWGPDTQYF. The rearrangement uses TRBV10-3 and TRBJ2-3; D might be TRBD1 (5 bases). The germline V and J ends were trimmed by 0 bases and 6 bases, with 16 bases remaining between them. The CDR3 totals 16 residues. Germline assignment: CDR1 ENHRY and CDR2 SYGVKD.

This clonotype was recorded a few times. The chain is built from TRBV19 and TRBJ2-1; D not resolved. Germline V CDR1 and CDR2: LNHDA, SQIVND (reference sequence). The CDR3 extends over 12 amino acids. The V end lost 3 bases, the J end lost 7 bases, and 7 bases lay between the germline ends. CDR3 loop: CASSMVTNEQFF. In nucleotides, the CDR3 is TGTGCCAGTAGTATGGTCACTAATGAGCAGTTCTTC.

The CDR3 nucleotides read TGTGCCAGCAGATCTTCCCCTACAGCCTACGAGCAGTACGTC. Protein product: CASRSSPTAYEQYV. This chain connects TRBV6-1 to TRBJ2-7; D not resolved. Trimming removed 6 bases at V and 2 bases at J, with 14 bases between. Germline lookup yields CDR1 MNHNS and CDR2 SASEGT. This CDR3 contains 14 residues.

The V gene is TRBV9, the J gene TRBJ2-1, with 10 bases that match TRBD2. J gave up 2 bases and V 4 bases, and 6 bases lay outside the gene matches. The CDR3 is 16 amino acids. Germline V CDR1 and CDR2: SGDLS, YYNGEE. In nucleotides, the CDR3 is TGTGCCAGCAGCTCCTTGAGCGGGGGGGCCTACAATGAGCAGTTCTTC. Protein: CASSSLSGGAYNEQFF. Filled out from reference TRBV9 and TRBJ2-1, the complete variable domain reads DSGVTQTPKHLITATGQRVTLRCSPRSGDLSVYWYQQSLDQGLQFLIQYYNGEERAKGNILERFSAQQFPDLHSELNLSSLELGDSALYFCASSSLSGGAYNEQFFGPGTRLTVL.

This clonotype was seen only a few times. This chain uses TRBV12-5 with TRBJ2-3; D is possibly TRBD2 (6 bases). The CDR3 sequence is 16 residues long. Germline CDR1 LGHNT, CDR2 FRNRAP. Trimming left V 1 base short and J 1 base short, with 12 bases between. CDR3 sequence (DNA): TGTGCTAGTGGTTTGGGACCGGCGGGACGCACAGATACGCAGTATTTT. Protein sequence: CASGLGPAGRTDTQYF.

The chain couples TRBV3-1 to TRBJ2-5, with 9 bases that match TRBD1. Trimming took 6 bases from V and 5 from J; bases not matched to a gene: 10. CDR3 size: 15 residues. In germline, CDR1 is LGHDT, CDR2 YNNKEL (reference sequence). The CDR3 region is CASSRDRARAETQYF. CDR3 nucleotide sequence: TGTGCCAGCAGTCGGGACAGGGCTCGGGCGGAGACCCAGTACTTC.

CDR3 in DNA: TGCGCCAGCACCCTGAACTCGGGGGATAACTATGGCTACACCTTC. This gives the protein CASTLNSGDNYGYTF. The V gene is TRBV4-1, the J gene TRBJ1-2, with D possibly matching TRBD1 (5 bases). The CDR3 has 15 residues. Germline loops: CDR1 MGHRA, CDR2 YSYEKL. V lost 7 bases and J 1 base, leaving 16 bases between the germline ends.

This chain links TRBV5-4 with TRBJ2-7; D remains ambiguous. Germline-derived CDR1 and CDR2 are SGHNT and YYREEE (reference sequence). V lost 1 base and J lost 6, with 8 bases in between. CDR3 length equals 12 residues. The CDR3 DNA reads as TGTGCCAGCAGCTTGTTAGGGCGCGAGCAGTACTTC. It is translated as CASSLLGREQYF. The whole variable domain, filled in from reference TRBV5-4 and TRBJ2-7, reads ETGVTQSPTHLIKTRGQQVTLRCSSQSGHNTVSWYQQALGQGPQFIFQYYREEENGRGNFPPRFSGLQFPNYSSELNVNALELDDSALYLCASSLLGREQYFGPGTRLTVT.

The chain has TRBV12-3 or TRBV12-4 and TRBJ2-2; 9 nucleotides agree with TRBD2. The CDR3 is made up of 16 amino acids. The V segment lost 6 bases and the J segment 7 bases; nucleotides outside the gene matches: 12. CDR3 coding DNA: TGTGCCAGCAGGTACCCCAGCGGGGGGCTTATCGGGGAGCTGTTTTTT. This translates into CASRYPSGGLIGELFF.

J is TRBJ2-7 and V is TRBV6-5; D is perhaps TRBD2 (6 bases). Germline assignment: CDR1 MNHEY and CDR2 SVGAGI. CDR3 length equals 15 residues. Trimming took 0 bases from V and 3 from J, leaving 12 bases between them. The DNA for the CDR3 is TGTGCCAGCAGTTACTCCGCTGGGGGGTTCTACGAGCAGTACGTC. It yields the protein CASSYSAGGFYEQYV.